The sequence of this T cell receptor (beta chain) was determined in a study of vaccination and CD4 T cells after COVID-19. Treatment: approximately 11-day PBMC culture with coronavirus spike peptide pools or control peptides (ViraFEST assay). From germline, CDR1 is WNHNN and CDR2 SYGVQD (reference sequence). The CDR3 sequence is 17 residues long. V lost 6 bases and J lost 8; bases outside the gene matches: 18. Points on this clonotype: Its antigen is not known.

Once obtained from cultured CD4+ T cells, the DNA was sequenced using the Oncomine TCR Beta short-read assay. TCRdb ran MiXCR on the PCR reads and lists one entry per CDR3 protein. The data show fewer than 6,500 distinct CDR3 sequences, around 56% seen once. V gene TRBV10-1 combines with J gene TRBJ2-1; 8 nucleotides agree with TRBD2. The receptor comes from a human donor who had recovered from COVID-19. The sequencing input was CD4+ T cells from blood, cultured in vitro. The CDR3 nucleotides read TGCGCCAGCAGCCTAACTAGACCGGGACTAGTGCGCCATGAGCAGTTCTTC. This codes for CASSLTRPGLVRHEQFF.